A selection of T cell receptor beta chains follows, all from one sample in a study of cytomegalovirus exposure and HLA in healthy donors. Profiling relied on immunoSEQ multiplex PCR, and the TCRdb table lists in-frame clones only, not all of them. The sample holds around 130,000 clones, 84% seen once. Sample: PBMCs. Receptors originate from a woman under 30 in good health and CMV-seropositive. Each CDR3 is given with its conserved first and last residue. D genes are given only for firm matches. Size is omitted from some rows. Given values are once, few, many or a class for expanded clones.

TRBJ2-5 | NA | NA | 15 | TRBV5-1 | CASSLGGTSQETQYF | TGCGCCAGCAGCTTGGGAGGGACTTCGCAAGAGACCCAGTACTTC
TRBJ2-3 | TRBD2 | NA | 18 | TRBV6-1 | CASSDGLAGGTLGDTQYF | TGTGCCAGCAGTGACGGACTAGCGGGGGGTACATTAGGAGATACGCAGTATTTT
TRBJ2-3 | NA | NA | 15 | TRBV28 | CASTMGQGLADTQYF | TGTGCCAGCACCATGGGTCAGGGGCTCGCAGATACGCAGTATTTT
TRBJ2-7 | NA | once | 12 | TRBV5-6 | CASGQRAYEQYF | TGTGCCAGCGGGCAGAGAGCCTACGAGCAGTACTTC
TRBJ1-5 | TRBD1 | NA | 16 | TRBV19 | CASSMIGRQGPQPQHF | TGTGCCAGTAGTATGATTGGGCGACAGGGGCCTCAGCCCCAGCATTTT
TRBJ1-4 | NA | once | 12 | TRBV4-1 | CASTGIGEKLFF | TGCGCCAGCACAGGGATCGGCGAAAAACTGTTTTTT
TRBJ1-2 | NA | NA | 15 | TRBV2 | CASSGTPRDNCGDTF | TGTGCCAGCAGTGGAACACCGAGGGACAATTGTGGGGACACCTTC
TRBJ2-5 | NA | NA | 16 | TRBV5-3 | CARIRGRGRRVETQYF | TGTGCCAGAATCCGGGGTCGTGGCAGAAGAGTAGAGACCCAGTACTTC
TRBJ2-3 | TRBD2 | NA | 14 | TRBV9 | CASQLAGDTDTQYF | TGTGCCAGCCAACTAGCGGGAGACACAGATACGCAGTATTTT
TRBJ2-7 | NA | NA | 11 | TRBV10-2 | CASSEEAEQYF | TGCGCCAGCAGTGAGGAGGCTGAGCAGTACTTC
TRBJ1-1 | TRBD1 | NA | 14 | TRBV27 | CASRQGALNTEAFF | TGTGCCAGCAGACAGGGGGCCCTGAACACTGAAGCTTTCTTT
TRBJ2-2 | TRBD2 | NA | 15 | TRBV5-1 | CASSLSGGDTGELFF | TGCGCCAGCAGCTTGAGCGGGGGGGATACCGGGGAGCTGTTTTTT
TRBJ1-3 | TRBD1 | NA | 14 | TRBV7-8 | CASSHRGSGNTIYF | TGTGCCAGCAGCCACAGGGGCTCTGGAAACACCATATATTTT